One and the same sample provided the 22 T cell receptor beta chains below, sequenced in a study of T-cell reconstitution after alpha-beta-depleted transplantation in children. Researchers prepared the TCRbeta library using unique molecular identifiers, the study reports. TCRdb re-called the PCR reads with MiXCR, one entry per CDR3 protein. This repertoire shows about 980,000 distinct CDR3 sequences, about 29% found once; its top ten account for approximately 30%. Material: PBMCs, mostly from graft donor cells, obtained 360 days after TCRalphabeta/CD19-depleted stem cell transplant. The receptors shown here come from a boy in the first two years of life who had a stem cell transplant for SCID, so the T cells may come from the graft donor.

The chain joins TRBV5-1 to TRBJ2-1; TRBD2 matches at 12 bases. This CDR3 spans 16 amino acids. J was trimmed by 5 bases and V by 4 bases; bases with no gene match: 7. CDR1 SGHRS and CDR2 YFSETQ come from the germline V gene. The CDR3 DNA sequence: TGCGCCAGCAGCCTACCTAGCGGGGGGGCCAACAATGAGCAGTTCTTC. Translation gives CASSLPSGGANNEQFF.

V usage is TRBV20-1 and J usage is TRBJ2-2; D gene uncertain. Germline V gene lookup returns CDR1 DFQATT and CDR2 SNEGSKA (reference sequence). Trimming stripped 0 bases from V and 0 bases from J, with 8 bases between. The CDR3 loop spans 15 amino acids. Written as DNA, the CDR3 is TGCAGTGCTAGAGAAGGGCGGACGAACACCGGGGAGCTGTTTTTT. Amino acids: CSAREGRTNTGELFF.

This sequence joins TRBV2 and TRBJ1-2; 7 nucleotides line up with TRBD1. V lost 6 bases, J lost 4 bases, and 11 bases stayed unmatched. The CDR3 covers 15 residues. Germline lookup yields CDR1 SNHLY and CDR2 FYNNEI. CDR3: CASRIPGQLPYGYTF. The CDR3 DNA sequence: TGTGCCAGCAGAATACCGGGACAGCTCCCCTATGGCTACACCTTC.

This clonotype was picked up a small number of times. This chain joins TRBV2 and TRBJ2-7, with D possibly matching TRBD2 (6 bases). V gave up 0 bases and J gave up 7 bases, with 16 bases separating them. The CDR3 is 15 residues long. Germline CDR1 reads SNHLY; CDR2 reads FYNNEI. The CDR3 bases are TGTGCCAGCAGTGAAGCTGGAGGGCCGTGGCAGGAGCAGTACTTC. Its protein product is CASSEAGGPWQEQYF.

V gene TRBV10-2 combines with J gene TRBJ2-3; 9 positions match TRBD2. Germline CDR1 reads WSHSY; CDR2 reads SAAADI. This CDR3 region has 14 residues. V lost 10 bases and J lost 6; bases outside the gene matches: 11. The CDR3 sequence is CATKKAGGPDTQYF. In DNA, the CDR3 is TGCGCCACCAAAAAAGCGGGGGGCCCTGATACGCAGTATTTT.

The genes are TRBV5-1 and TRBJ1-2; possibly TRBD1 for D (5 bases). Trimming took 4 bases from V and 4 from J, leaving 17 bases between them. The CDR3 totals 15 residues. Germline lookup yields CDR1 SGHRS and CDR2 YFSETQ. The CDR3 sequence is CASSPPLAGGYGYTF. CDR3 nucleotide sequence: TGCGCCAGCAGCCCCCCCTTGGCCGGGGGCTATGGCTACACCTTC.

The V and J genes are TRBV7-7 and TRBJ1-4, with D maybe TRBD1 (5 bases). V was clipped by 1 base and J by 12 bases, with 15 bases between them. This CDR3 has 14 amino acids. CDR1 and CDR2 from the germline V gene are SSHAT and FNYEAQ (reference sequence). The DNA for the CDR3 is TGTGCCAGCAGCTTAGTGGGGCCTATAAAGGAACTGTTTTTT. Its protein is CASSLVGPIKELFF.

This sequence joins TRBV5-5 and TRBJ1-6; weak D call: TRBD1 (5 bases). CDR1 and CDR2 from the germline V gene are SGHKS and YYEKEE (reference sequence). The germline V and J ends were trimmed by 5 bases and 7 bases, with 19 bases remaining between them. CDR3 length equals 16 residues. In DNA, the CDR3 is TGTGCCAGCAGGGCCGCGGGGGGTCTAAGCAATTCACCCCTCCACTTT. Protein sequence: CASRAAGGLSNSPLHF.

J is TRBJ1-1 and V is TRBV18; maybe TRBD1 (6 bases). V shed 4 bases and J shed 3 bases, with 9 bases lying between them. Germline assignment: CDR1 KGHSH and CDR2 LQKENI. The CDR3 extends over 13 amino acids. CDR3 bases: TGTGCCAGCTCACAACAGGGTCACACTGAAGCTTTCTTT. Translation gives CASSQQGHTEAFF. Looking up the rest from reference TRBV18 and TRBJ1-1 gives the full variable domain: NAGVMQNPRHLVRRRGQEARLRCSPMKGHSHVYWYRQLPEEGLKFMVYLQKENIIDESGMPKERFSAEFPKEGPSILRIQQVVRGDSAAYFCASSQQGHTEAFFGQGTRLTVV.

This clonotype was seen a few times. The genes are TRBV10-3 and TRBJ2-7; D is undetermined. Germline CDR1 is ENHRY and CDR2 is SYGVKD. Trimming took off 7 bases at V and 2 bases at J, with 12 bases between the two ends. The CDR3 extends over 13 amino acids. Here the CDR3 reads CAITKDGTYEQYF. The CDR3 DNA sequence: TGTGCCATCACCAAGGACGGAACCTACGAGCAGTACTTC.

The CDR3 protein is CASSLSGQADYEQYF. The CDR3, as DNA: TGTGCCAGCAGTTTATCCGGACAGGCTGACTACGAGCAGTACTTC. The chain is built from TRBV12-3 or TRBV12-4 and TRBJ2-7; TRBD1 aligns across 7 bases. V gave up 2 bases and J gave up 3 bases; unmatched junction bases: 7. This CDR3 comprises 15 residues.

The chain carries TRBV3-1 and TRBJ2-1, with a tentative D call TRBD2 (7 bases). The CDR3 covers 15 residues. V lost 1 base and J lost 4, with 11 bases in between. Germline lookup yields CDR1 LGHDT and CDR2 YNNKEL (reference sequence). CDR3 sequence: CASSQAGGHYNEQFF. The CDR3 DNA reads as TGTGCCAGCAGCCAAGCGGGGGGCCATTACAATGAGCAGTTCTTC.

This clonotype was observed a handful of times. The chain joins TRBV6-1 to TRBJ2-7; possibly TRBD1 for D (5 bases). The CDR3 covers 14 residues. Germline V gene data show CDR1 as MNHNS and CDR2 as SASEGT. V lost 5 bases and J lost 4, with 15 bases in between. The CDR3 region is CASSRQFTWYEQYF. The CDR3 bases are TGTGCCAGCAGTCGACAGTTCACTTGGTACGAGCAGTACTTC.

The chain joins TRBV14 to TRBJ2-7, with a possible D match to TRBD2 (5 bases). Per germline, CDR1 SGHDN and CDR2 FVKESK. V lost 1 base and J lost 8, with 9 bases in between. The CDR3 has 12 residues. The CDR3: CASSQAQRKQYF. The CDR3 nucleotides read TGTGCCAGCAGCCAAGCTCAGCGGAAGCAGTACTTC. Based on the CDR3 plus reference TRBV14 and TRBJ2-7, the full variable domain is EAGVTQFPSHSVIEKGQTVTLRCDPISGHDNLYWYRRVMGKEIKFLLHFVKESKQDESGMPNNRFLAERTGGTYSTLKVQPAELEDSGVYFCASSQAQRKQYFGPGTRLTVT.

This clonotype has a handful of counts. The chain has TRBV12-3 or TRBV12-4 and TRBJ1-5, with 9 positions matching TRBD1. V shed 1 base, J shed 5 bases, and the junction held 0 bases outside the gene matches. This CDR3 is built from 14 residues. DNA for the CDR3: TGTGCCAGCAGTTTAGACAGGGGGCATCAGCCCCAGCATTTT. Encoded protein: CASSLDRGHQPQHF.

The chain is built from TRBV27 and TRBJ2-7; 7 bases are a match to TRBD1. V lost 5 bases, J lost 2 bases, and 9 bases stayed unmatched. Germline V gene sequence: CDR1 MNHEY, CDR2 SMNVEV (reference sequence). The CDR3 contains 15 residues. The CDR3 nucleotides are TGTGCCAGCAGTGCACCGGGACAGTATCCCTACGAGCAGTACTTC. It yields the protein CASSAPGQYPYEQYF.

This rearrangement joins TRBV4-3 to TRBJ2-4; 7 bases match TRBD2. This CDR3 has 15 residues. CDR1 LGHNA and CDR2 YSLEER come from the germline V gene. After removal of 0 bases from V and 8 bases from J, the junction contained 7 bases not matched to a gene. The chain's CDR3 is CASSQDAGDGDIQYF. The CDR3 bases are TGCGCCAGCAGCCAAGATGCGGGGGATGGGGACATTCAGTACTTC.

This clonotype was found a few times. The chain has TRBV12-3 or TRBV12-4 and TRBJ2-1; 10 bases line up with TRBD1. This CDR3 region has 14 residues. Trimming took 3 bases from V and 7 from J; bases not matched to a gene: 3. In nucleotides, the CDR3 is TGTGCCAGCAGTTTGGGACAGGGGATTAATGAGCAGTTCTTC. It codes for CASSLGQGINEQFF.

CDR3 DNA sequence: TGCGCCAGCAGTGTCAAAACAGGGGCTGTGAACACTGAAGCTTTCTTT. This gives the protein CASSVKTGAVNTEAFF. V usage is TRBV10-2 and J usage is TRBJ1-1; 7 bases are shared with TRBD1. This CDR3 contains 16 residues. CDR1 is WSHSY, CDR2 SAAADI, per germline. The trim removed 4 bases at V and 0 bases at J, leaving 8 bases unmatched.

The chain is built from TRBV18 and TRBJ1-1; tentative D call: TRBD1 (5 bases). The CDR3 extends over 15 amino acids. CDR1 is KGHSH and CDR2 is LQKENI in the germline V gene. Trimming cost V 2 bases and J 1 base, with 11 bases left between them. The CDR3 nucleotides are TGTGCCAGCTCACCAATCCGGACAAGGAACACTGAAGCTTTCTTT. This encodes CASSPIRTRNTEAFF.

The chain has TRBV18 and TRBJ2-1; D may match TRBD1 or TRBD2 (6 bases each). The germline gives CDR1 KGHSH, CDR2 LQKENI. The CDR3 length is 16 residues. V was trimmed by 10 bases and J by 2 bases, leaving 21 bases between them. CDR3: CATHQVEGGPYNEQFF. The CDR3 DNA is TGTGCCACCCATCAAGTTGAGGGGGGCCCCTACAATGAGCAGTTCTTC.

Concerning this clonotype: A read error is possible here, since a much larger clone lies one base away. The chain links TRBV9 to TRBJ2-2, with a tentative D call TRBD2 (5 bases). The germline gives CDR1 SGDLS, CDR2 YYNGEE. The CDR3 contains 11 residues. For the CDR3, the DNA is TGTGCCAGCAGCGTAGCCGGGAAGCTGTTTTTT. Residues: CASSVAGKLFF. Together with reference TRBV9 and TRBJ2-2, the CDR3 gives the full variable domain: DSGVTQTPKHLITATGQRVTLRCSPRSGDLSVYWYQQSLDQGLQFLIQYYNGEERAKGNILERFSAQQFPDLHSELNLSSLELGDSALYFCASSVAGKLFFGEGSRLTVL.